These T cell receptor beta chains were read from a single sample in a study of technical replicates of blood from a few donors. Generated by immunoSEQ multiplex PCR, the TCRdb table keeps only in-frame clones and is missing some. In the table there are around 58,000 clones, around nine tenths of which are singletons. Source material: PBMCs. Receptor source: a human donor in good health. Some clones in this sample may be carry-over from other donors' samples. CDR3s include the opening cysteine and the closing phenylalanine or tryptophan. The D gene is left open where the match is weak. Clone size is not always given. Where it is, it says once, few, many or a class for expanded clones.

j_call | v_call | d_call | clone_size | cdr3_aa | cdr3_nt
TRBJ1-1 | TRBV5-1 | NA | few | CASSLAGGYTEAFF | TGCGCCAGCAGCTTGGCCGGAGGATACACTGAAGCTTTCTTT
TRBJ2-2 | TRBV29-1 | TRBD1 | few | CSARDTDRGETGELFF | TGCAGCGCTCGAGACACCGACAGGGGAGAAACCGGGGAGCTGTTTTTT
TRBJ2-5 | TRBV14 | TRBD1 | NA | CASSQLPRGRWETQYF | TGTGCCAGCAGCCAATTACCCAGGGGGCGGTGGGAGACCCAGTACTTC
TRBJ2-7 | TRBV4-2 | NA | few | CASSQSGTYEQYF | TGTGCCAGCAGCCAAAGCGGTACCTACGAGCAGTACTTC
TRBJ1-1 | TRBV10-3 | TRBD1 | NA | CAISGQGALTEAFF | TGTGCCATCAGTGGACAGGGGGCTCTCACTGAAGCTTTCTTT
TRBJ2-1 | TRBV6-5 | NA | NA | CASTVGREQFF | TGTGCCAGCACCGTGGGGAGGGAGCAGTTCTTC
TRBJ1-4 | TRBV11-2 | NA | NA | CASSLGGGKLFF | TGTGCCAGCAGCTTAGGAGGGGGTAAACTGTTTTTT
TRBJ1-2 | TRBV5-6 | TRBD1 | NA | CASSFFLGQVNGYTF | TGTGCCAGCAGCTTTTTTCTGGGACAGGTCAATGGCTACACCTTC
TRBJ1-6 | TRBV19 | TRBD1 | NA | CASSRVRTGNSPLHF | TGTGCCAGTAGTCGCGTCCGGACAGGGAACTCACCCCTCCACTTT
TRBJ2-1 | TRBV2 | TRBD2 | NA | CASSREAGGSNEQFF | TGTGCCAGCAGTCGGGAAGCGGGAGGCTCCAATGAGCAGTTCTTC
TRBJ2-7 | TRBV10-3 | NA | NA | CAISDFAYEQYF | TGTGCCATCAGTGATTTCGCCTACGAGCAGTACTTC
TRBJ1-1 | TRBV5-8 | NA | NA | CASRGGRSTEAFF | TGTGCCAGCAGAGGGGGACGTAGCACTGAAGCTTTCTTT
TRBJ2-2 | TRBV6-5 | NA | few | CASSYSPGANTGELFF | TGTGCCAGCAGTTACTCCCCGGGGGCGAACACCGGGGAGCTGTTTTTT
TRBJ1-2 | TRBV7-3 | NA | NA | CASSLGSGMAYGYTF | TGTGCCAGCAGCTTAGGATCAGGGATGGCCTATGGCTACACCTTC
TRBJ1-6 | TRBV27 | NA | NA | CASSTVISSPLHF | TGTGCCAGTAGTACGGTCATTAGTTCACCCCTCCACTTT
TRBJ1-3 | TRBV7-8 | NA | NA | CASGSSGNTIYF | TGTGCCAGCGGGAGCTCTGGAAACACCATATATTTT
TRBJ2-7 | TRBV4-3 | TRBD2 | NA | CASSRQWGGSFIYEQYF | TGCGCCAGCAGCCGGCAGTGGGGCGGGAGTTTCATCTACGAGCAGTACTTC
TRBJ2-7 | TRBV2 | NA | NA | CASKGLNYEQYF | TGTGCCAGCAAAGGACTAAATTACGAGCAGTACTTC
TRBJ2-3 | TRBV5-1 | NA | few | CASSLGRDNTDTQYF | TGCGCCAGCAGCTTGGGAAGGGACAACACAGATACGCAGTATTTT
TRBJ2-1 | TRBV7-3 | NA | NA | CASSLSAGPYNEQFF | TGTGCCAGCAGCTTATCGGCGGGGCCCTACAATGAGCAGTTCTTC
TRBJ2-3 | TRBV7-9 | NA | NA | CASSLRQGGDTQYF | TGTGCCAGCAGCCTCCGACAGGGAGGAGATACGCAGTATTTT
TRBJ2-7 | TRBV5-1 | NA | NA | CASSLGIPLYEQYF | TGCGCCAGCAGCTTGGGTATTCCCCTCTACGAGCAGTACTTC
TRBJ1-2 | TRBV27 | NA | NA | CASGANPIYGYTF | TGTGCCAGCGGAGCTAACCCGATCTATGGCTACACCTTC
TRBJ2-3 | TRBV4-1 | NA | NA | CASSLGSSVDTQYF | TGCGCCAGCAGCCTCGGGTCTTCAGTGGATACGCAGTATTTT
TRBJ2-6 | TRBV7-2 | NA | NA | CASSRSRGSGANVLTF | TGTGCCAGCAGCCGATCCCGGGGCTCTGGGGCCAACGTCCTGACTTTC
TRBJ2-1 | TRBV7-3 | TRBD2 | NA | CASSAGLAGGPEQFF | TGTGCCAGCAGCGCAGGACTAGCGGGAGGGCCGGAGCAGTTCTTC
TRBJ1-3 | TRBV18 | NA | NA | CASSPGGHSGNTIYF | TGTGCCAGCTCCCCGGGGGGGCACTCTGGAAACACCATATATTTT
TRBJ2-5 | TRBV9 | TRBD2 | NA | CASSVLAGGLQTQYF | TGTGCCAGCAGCGTACTAGCGGGGGGGCTGCAGACCCAGTACTTC
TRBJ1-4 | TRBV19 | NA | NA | CASSKEGQKLFF | TGTGCCAGTAGTAAGGAGGGTCAAAAACTGTTTTTT
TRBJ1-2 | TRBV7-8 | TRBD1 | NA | CASSLGQGPGYTF | TGTGCCAGCAGCTTAGGACAGGGACCCGGCTACACCTTC
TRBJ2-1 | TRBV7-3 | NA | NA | CASPGFGQSSYNEQFF | TGTGCCAGCCCGGGCTTCGGACAGAGCTCCTACAATGAGCAGTTCTTC
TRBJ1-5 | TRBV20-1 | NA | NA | CSATDSQPQHF | TGCAGTGCGACAGACAGTCAGCCCCAGCATTTT
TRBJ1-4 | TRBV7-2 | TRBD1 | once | CASSLPGQGEEKLFF | TGTGCCAGCAGCTTACCGGGACAGGGGGAAGAAAAACTGTTTTTT
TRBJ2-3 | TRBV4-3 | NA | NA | CASSYISTSTDTQYF | TGCGCCAGCAGTTACATTTCGACTAGCACAGATACGCAGTATTTT
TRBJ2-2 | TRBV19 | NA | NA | CASRRLADRGTGELFF | TGTGCCAGTAGACGATTAGCGGACCGGGGAACCGGGGAGCTGTTTTTT
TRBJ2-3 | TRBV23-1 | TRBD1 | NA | CASSQEKGDRAPQRTQYF | TGCGCCAGCAGTCAAGAAAAGGGGGACAGGGCTCCACAGAGGACGCAGTATTTT
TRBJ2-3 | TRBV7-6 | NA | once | CASSLMGARGTDTQYF | TGTGCCAGCAGCTTGATGGGGGCTCGGGGCACAGATACGCAGTATTTT
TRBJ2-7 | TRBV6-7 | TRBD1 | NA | CASSYTGDRLSYEQYF | TGTGCCAGCAGTTACACCGGGGACAGGTTATCCTACGAGCAGTACTTC
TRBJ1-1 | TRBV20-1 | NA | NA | CSAPVNTEAFF | TGCAGTGCTCCGGTTAACACTGAAGCTTTCTTT
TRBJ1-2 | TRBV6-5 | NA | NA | CASSYATGTVRGYTF | TGTGCCAGCAGTTACGCCACAGGGACCGTCAGGGGCTACACCTTC
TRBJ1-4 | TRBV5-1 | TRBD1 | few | CASSLATGGGEKLFF | TGCGCCAGCAGCTTGGCGACAGGGGGCGGGGAAAAACTGTTTTTT
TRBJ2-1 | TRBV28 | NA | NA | CASSLYGGSYNEQFF | TGTGCCAGCAGTTTATATGGCGGGTCCTACAATGAGCAGTTCTTC
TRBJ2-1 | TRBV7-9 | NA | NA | CASSLRDQLQEQFF | TGTGCCAGCAGCTTAAGAGACCAATTACAGGAGCAGTTCTTC
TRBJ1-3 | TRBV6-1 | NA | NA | CASGGQSSGNTIYF | TGTGCCAGCGGAGGGCAGAGCTCTGGAAACACCATATATTTT
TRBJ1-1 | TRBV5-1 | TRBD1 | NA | CASKSAGGDVGTEAFF | TGCGCCAGCAAATCCGCAGGGGGCGATGTGGGCACTGAAGCTTTCTTT
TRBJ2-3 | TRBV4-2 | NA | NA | CASSRARRDTQYF | TGTGCCAGCAGCCGGGCCCGTCGAGATACGCAGTATTTT
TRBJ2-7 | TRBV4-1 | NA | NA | CASSQGLGVQSEQYF | TGCGCCAGCAGCCAAGGTCTCGGAGTCCAAAGCGAGCAGTACTTC
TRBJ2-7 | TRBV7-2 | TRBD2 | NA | CATSISGWGVEQYF | TGTGCCACCTCAATTAGCGGGTGGGGGGTGGAGCAGTACTTC
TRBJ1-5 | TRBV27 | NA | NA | CASGERDQPQHF | TGTGCCAGCGGGGAGCGGGATCAGCCCCAGCATTTT
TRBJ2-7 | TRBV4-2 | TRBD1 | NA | CASSQDGTDYEQYF | TGTGCCAGCAGCCAAGATGGGACAGATTACGAGCAGTACTTC
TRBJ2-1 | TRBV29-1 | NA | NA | CSVVHRNEQFF | TGCAGCGTTGTCCACAGAAATGAGCAGTTCTTC
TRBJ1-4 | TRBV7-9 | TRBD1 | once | CASSLTDRVTGEKLFF | TGTGCCAGCAGCTTAACGGACAGGGTTACGGGTGAAAAACTGTTTTTT
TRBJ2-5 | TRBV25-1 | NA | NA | CASSELGSYQETQYF | TGTGCCAGCAGTGAATTGGGGAGCTACCAAGAGACCCAGTACTTC
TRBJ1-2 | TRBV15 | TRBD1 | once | CATSRGTGEGYTF | TGTGCCACCAGCAGGGGGACAGGGGAAGGCTACACCTTC
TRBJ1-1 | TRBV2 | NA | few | CASRSRGNTEAFF | TGTGCCAGCAGAAGCAGGGGGAACACTGAAGCTTTCTTT